A single sample is the source of the 10 T cell receptor beta chains below, sequenced in a study of CD4 T cells in relation to SARS-CoV-2 and coronaviruses. These TCRs are of unknown antigen specificity. The method was immunoSEQ multiplex PCR; TCRdb's version includes in-frame clones alone and lacks a portion of them. Of approximately 26,000 clones in the sample, around two thirds were seen once. Unexposed donor CD4+ T cells date from about 2011-2019, before the COVID-19 pandemic. Isolation of CD4+ T cells took place after roughly nine days in culture. Source material: CD4+ T cells from PBMCs, cultured in vitro. The receptors originated from a human donor in good health.

This chain joins TRBV14 and TRBJ2-3; 9 bases align to TRBD2. Per germline, CDR1 SGHDN and CDR2 FVKESK. This CDR3 has 16 amino acids. Unmatched junction bases numbered 9, after V lost 2 bases and J lost 6 bases. This CDR3 reads CASSQLGTSFLDTQYF. The CDR3 nucleotides read TGTGCCAGCAGCCAACTCGGGACTAGCTTTCTCGATACGCAGTATTTT.

The DNA for the CDR3 is TGTGCCAGCGGGTTCGCCGGAGAAGAGACCCAGTACTTC. Protein sequence: CASGFAGEETQYF. The chain couples TRBV7-2 to TRBJ2-5; D unresolved. Germline-derived CDR1 and CDR2 are SGHTA and FQGNSA. V gave up 8 bases and J gave up 3 bases, with 13 bases separating them. This CDR3 has 13 amino acids.

The chain has TRBV2 and TRBJ1-2; TRBD1 is a possible D gene (5 bases). Germline CDR1 and CDR2: SNHLY and FYNNEI. The CDR3 contains 13 residues. With 5 bases removed from V and 2 bases from J, the gap between germline ends came to 9 bases. In nucleotides, the CDR3 is TGTGCCAGCAGTCCGACAGAGAACTATGGCTACACCTTC. Protein sequence: CASSPTENYGYTF. The full variable domain, in which reference TRBV2 and TRBJ1-2 provide the parts outside the CDR3, is EPEVTQTPSHQVTQMGQEVILRCVPISNHLYFYWYRQILGQKVEFLVSFYNNEISEKSEIFDDQFSVERPDGSNFTLKIRSTKLEDSAMYFCASSPTENYGYTFGSGTRLTVV.

The V and J genes are TRBV19 and TRBJ2-1; D remains unclear. Germline V gene data show CDR1 as LNHDA and CDR2 as SQIVND (reference sequence). Trimming took 5 bases from V and 0 from J, leaving 11 bases between them. The CDR3 consists of 15 residues. CDR3 in amino acids: CASSFGARSYNEQFF. As DNA, the CDR3 is TGTGCCAGTAGTTTTGGAGCCCGCTCCTACAATGAGCAGTTCTTC.

The genes are TRBV4-1 and TRBJ1-2; D remains ambiguous. V was clipped by 4 bases and J by 4 bases, with 13 bases between them. The CDR3 covers 14 residues. Per germline, CDR1 MGHRA and CDR2 YSYEKL. The CDR3 loop reads CASSPLDGIYGYTF. Written as DNA, the CDR3 is TGCGCCAGCAGCCCCTTGGACGGGATCTATGGCTACACCTTC.

V gene TRBV5-1 combines with J gene TRBJ1-6; 9 bases align to TRBD1. The V segment lost 1 base and the J segment 8 bases; nucleotides outside the gene matches: 4. The CDR3 is made up of 15 amino acids. Germline assignment: CDR1 SGHRS and CDR2 YFSETQ. This CDR3 is CASSLLRTGDSPLHF. For the CDR3, the DNA is TGCGCCAGCAGCTTGTTAAGGACAGGGGATTCACCCCTCCACTTT.

J is TRBJ2-7 and V is TRBV3-1 (or the pseudogene TRBV3-2); TRBD1 is a possible D gene (6 bases). The CDR3 extends over 14 amino acids. Trimming cost V 0 bases and J 5 bases, with 11 bases left between them. Germline loops: CDR1 LGHDT, CDR2 YNNKEL (reference sequence). CDR3 nucleotides: TGTGCCAGCAGCCAAGAGCTCAACAGGGACGAGCAGTACTTC. Protein sequence: CASSQELNRDEQYF.

The rearrangement uses TRBV2 and TRBJ2-5; D gene uncertain. The CDR3 spans 13 residues. V lost 7 bases, J lost 0 bases, and 9 bases lay in between. Germline loops: CDR1 SNHLY, CDR2 FYNNEI. This CDR3 reads CASTRLYQETQYF. For the CDR3, the DNA is TGTGCCAGCACACGACTGTACCAAGAGACCCAGTACTTC.

V is TRBV5-4 and J is TRBJ1-1; 9 bases line up with TRBD1. V gave up 5 bases and J gave up 2 bases; unmatched junction bases: 4. This CDR3 spans 14 amino acids. Per the germline V gene, CDR1 is SGHNT and CDR2 is YYREEE (reference sequence). CDR3 protein: CASSVQGANTEAFF. CDR3 sequence (DNA): TGTGCCAGCAGTGTACAGGGGGCAAACACTGAAGCTTTCTTT.

This clone was recorded only once. The V gene is TRBV2, the J gene TRBJ2-3; either TRBD1 or TRBD2 may supply D (6 bases each). Trimming left V 8 bases short and J 1 base short, with 16 bases between. CDR3 length: 15 residues. Germline CDR1 is SNHLY and CDR2 is FYNNEI. The CDR3 bases are TGTGCCAGCTCAGAAGGGGGGCAGGGCACAGATACGCAGTATTTT. The encoded protein is CASSEGGQGTDTQYF.